These T cell receptor beta chains were read from a single sample in a study of graft-versus-host responses after intestinal transplantation. No antigen is known for these receptors. The method was immunoSEQ multiplex PCR; TCRdb's version includes in-frame clones alone and lacks a portion of them. The sample shows about 89,000 clones, about nine tenths of them seen only once. This sample comprised unstimulated CD4+ T cells sorted from spleen or lymph node cells, obtained before intestinal transplant. All receptors derive from a human donor who received an intestinal transplant. Each CDR3 is given without its conserved first and last residue.

v_gene	j_gene	CDR3aa
TRBV6-1	TRBJ2-7	ASSGLRFYEQY
TRBV5-1	TRBJ2-2	ASSNRDRAGAGELF
TRBV7-9	TRBJ2-2	ASSPAGTSGGTGELF
TRBV2	TRBJ2-2	ASSLDRLLNTGELF
TRBV9	TRBJ2-5	ASSVGLPRGLREETQY
TRBV18	TRBJ2-1	ASSPRGPPYNEQF
TRBV29-1	TRBJ2-7	SVVVPGTGSYEQY
TRBV18	TRBJ1-1	ASSPTGLETEAF
TRBV27	TRBJ1-5	ASRTGDQPQH
TRBV7-9	TRBJ2-3	ASSLLAGGRDTQY
TRBV2	TRBJ2-4	ASSERGPEAKNIQY
TRBV9	TRBJ2-6	ASSVGTGGVSGANVLT
TRBV4-1	TRBJ2-5	ASSQEGLVLKTQY
TRBV7-9	TRBJ2-7	ASSSGLAENYEQY
TRBV4-2	TRBJ2-3	ASSQDIDSGGNKDTQY
TRBV9	TRBJ2-5	ASSASGGRGQETQY